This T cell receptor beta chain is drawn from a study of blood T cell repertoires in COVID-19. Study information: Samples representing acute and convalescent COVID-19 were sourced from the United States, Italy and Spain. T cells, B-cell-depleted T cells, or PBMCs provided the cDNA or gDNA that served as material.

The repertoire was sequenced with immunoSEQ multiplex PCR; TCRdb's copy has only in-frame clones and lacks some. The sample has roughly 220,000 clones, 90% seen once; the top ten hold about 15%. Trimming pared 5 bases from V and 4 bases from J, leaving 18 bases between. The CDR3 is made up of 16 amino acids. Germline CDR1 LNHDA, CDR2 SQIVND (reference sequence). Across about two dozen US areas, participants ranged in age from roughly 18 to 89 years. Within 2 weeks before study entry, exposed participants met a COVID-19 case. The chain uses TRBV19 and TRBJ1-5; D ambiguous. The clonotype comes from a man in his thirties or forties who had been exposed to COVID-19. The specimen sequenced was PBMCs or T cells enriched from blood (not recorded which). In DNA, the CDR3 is TGTGCCAGTAGTCTCCCCCTTTTGTCCTCGAATCAGCCCCAGCATTTT. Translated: CASSLPLLSSNQPQHF.